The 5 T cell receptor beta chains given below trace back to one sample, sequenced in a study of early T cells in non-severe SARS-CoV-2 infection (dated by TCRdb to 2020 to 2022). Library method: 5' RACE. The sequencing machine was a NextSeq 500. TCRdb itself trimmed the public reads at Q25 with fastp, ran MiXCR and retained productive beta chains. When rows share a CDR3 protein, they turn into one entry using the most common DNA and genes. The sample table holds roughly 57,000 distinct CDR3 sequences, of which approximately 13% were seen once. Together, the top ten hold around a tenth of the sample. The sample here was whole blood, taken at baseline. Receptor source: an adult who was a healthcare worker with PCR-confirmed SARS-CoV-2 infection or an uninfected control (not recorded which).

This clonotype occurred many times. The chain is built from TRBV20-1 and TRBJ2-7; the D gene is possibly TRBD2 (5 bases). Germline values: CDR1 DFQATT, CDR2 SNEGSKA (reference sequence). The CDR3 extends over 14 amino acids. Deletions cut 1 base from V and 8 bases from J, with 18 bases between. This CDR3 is CSARAGSDGRKQYF. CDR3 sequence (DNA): TGCAGTGCTAGAGCGGGTAGCGACGGTAGGAAGCAGTACTTC.

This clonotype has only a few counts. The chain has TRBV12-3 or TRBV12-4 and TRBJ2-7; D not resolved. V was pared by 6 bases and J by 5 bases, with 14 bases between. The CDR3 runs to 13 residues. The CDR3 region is CASRPGWVDEQYF. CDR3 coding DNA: TGTGCCAGCAGGCCAGGTTGGGTCGACGAGCAGTACTTC.

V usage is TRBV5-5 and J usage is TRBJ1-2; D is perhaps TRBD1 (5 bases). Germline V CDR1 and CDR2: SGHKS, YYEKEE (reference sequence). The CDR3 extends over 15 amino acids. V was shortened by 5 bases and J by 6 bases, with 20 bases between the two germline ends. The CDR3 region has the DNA TGTGCCAGCAGATCTCCCGGGACTCCCCCCGATGGCTACACCTTC. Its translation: CASRSPGTPPDGYTF.

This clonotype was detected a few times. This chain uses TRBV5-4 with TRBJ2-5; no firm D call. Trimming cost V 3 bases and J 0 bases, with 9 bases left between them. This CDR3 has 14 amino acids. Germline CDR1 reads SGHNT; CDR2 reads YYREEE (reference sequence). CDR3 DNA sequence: TGTGCCAGCAGCTCGGGCCAGAACCAAGAGACCCAGTACTTC. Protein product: CASSSGQNQETQYF.

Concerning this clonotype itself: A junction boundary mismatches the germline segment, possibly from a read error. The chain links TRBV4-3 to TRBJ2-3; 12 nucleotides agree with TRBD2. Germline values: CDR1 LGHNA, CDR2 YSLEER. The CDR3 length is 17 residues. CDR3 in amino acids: CASNQRLAGEYTDTQYF. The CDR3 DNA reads TGCGCCAGCAACCAACGACTAGCGGGAGAATATACAGATACGCAGTATTTT.